These 7 T cell receptor beta chains were sequenced from one sample in a study of cytomegalovirus exposure and HLA in healthy donors. PCR was performed using 60 Vbeta and 13 Jbeta primers. Libraries were prepared by immunoSEQ multiplex PCR; TCRdb keeps only in-frame clonotypes and omits some of them. Counted here are approximately 100,000 clones, under 75% occurring once; the ten biggest clones make up approximately 2.2%. Sequencing was performed on PBMCs. Every receptor here comes from a human donor in good health.

This clone was seen a few times. V usage is TRBV5-1 and J usage is TRBJ2-7; 8 bases agree with TRBD1. The ends lost 3 bases at V and 4 bases at J; junction bases unmatched: 15. Germline values: CDR1 SGHRS, CDR2 YFSETQ. The CDR3 loop spans 17 amino acids. CDR3 sequence reads: CASSSSRDRSGGYEQYF. The CDR3 DNA reads as TGCGCCAGCAGCTCGTCCCGGGACAGGTCCGGTGGGTACGAGCAGTACTTC.

CDR3 nucleotides: TGCGCCAGCAGCCAGCGAATGGTTGGCGGGGGGGCTTTAAGCACAGATACGCAGTATTTT. This codes for CASSQRMVGGGALSTDTQYF. The V call is TRBV4-3, the J call TRBJ2-3; 9 bases line up with TRBD2. Trimming removed 3 bases from V and 0 bases from J; junction bases left unmatched: 16. CDR3 length equals 20 residues. Germline V gene lookup returns CDR1 LGHNA and CDR2 YSLEER.

This clone was observed a few times. The chain carries TRBV10-3 and TRBJ1-1; D possibly corresponds to TRBD1 (6 bases). The germline CDR1 and CDR2 sequences are ENHRY and SYGVKD. This CDR3 region has 14 residues. Trimming removed 9 bases from V and 0 bases from J, with 14 bases in between. The CDR3: CAMRTDLLNTEAFF. The DNA for the CDR3 is TGTGCCATGAGGACAGACCTTCTGAACACTGAAGCTTTCTTT.

CDR3 sequence (DNA): TGTGCCAGCAGTGTCATTAGCGGGGGCGGGGAGCTGTTTTTT. The encoded protein is CASSVISGGGELFF. The genes are TRBV6-1 and TRBJ2-2; 9 nucleotides match TRBD2. CDR3 length: 14 amino acids. Trimming removed 4 bases from V and 7 bases from J; junction bases left unmatched: 4. Germline CDR1 MNHNS, CDR2 SASEGT.

The V gene is TRBV27, the J gene TRBJ1-2; D is perhaps TRBD1 (6 bases). V dropped 0 bases and J dropped 6 bases, with 11 bases sitting between them. Germline V CDR1 and CDR2: MNHEY, SMNVEV (reference sequence). The CDR3 is made up of 14 amino acids. CDR3 sequence: CASSLSRGEHGYTF. DNA of the CDR3: TGTGCCAGCAGTTTATCCAGGGGCGAGCATGGCTACACCTTC.

The V call is TRBV4-1, the J call TRBJ2-6; possibly TRBD2 for D (5 bases). Per germline, CDR1 MGHRA and CDR2 YSYEKL. Trimming pared 0 bases from V and 0 bases from J, leaving 9 bases between. The CDR3 loop spans 17 amino acids. The CDR3 sequence: CASSQEAGFSGANVLTF. The CDR3 DNA follows: TGCGCCAGCAGCCAAGAGGCGGGTTTCTCTGGGGCCAACGTCCTGACTTTC.

This clone was observed a handful of times. The rearrangement uses TRBV29-1 and TRBJ2-7; 7 bases agree with TRBD2. The CDR3 has 12 residues. With V trimmed by 4 bases and J by 3 bases, 3 bases remained unmatched. CDR1 and CDR2 (germline): SQVTM, ANQGSEA. The CDR3 coding sequence is TGCAGCGTTGGCGGGAGTCTCTACGAGCAGTACTTC. Translation gives CSVGGSLYEQYF.